The clone carrying this T cell receptor beta chain was detected only a few times. Its matching antigen is unknown. This sample is part of a study of T cells in Graves' hyperthyroidism and ophthalmopathy. Study-wide points: Blood samples included most of the expanded thyroid clonotypes exceeding 0.001. Median prediction lead before ophthalmopathy onset was about 6.5 months with the model.

The CDR3 regions of TCR beta were amplified from RNA transcripts. The HTBI primer set drove a first-round RT-PCR of the TCR CDR3. TCRdb recomputed calls from the multiplex PCR reads with MiXCR, one row per CDR3 protein. The profile shows hundreds of thousands of distinct CDR3 sequences, 15% to 20% of them singletons. The CDR3 extends over 14 amino acids. V shed 5 bases and J shed 1 base, with 12 bases lying between them. Germline V gives CDR1 LGHDT, CDR2 YNNKEL (reference sequence). The clonotype comes from a man between 40 and 49 years old with Graves' ophthalmopathy. Input material: blood. The chain links TRBV3-1 to TRBJ2-7, with D possibly TRBD1 on 6 matching bases. The CDR3 loop is CASSVQGNSYEQYF. The CDR3 DNA is TGTGCCAGCAGCGTACAGGGTAATTCCTACGAGCAGTACTTC.